This T cell receptor beta chain was identified in a study of CD8 T cells in ankylosing spondylitis. Study-wide results and limits: Reportedly, significant enrichment of disease-linked clones occurred in matched ankylosing spondylitis synovial fluid. Characteristic of ankylosing spondylitis blood, it appeared, was a TCR beta motif comprising roughly eight highly homologous variants.

Turning to this clonotype: What it recognizes is unknown.

This CDR3 is built from 18 residues. The V gene lost 0 bases and the J gene lost 0 bases, with 17 bases spanning the gap. CDR1 is MNHEY and CDR2 is SVGEGT in the germline V gene. TCR beta libraries were made by quantitative 5'-RACE with molecular barcodes. TCRdb passed the 5' RACE reads through MiXCR, listing each CDR3 protein once. The sample contains hundreds of thousands of distinct CDR3 sequences, roughly 17% of which appear only once. The rearrangement uses TRBV6-2 or TRBV6-3 and TRBJ1-1; tentative D call: TRBD1 (6 bases). Material: blood, either unsorted or a sorted T cell fraction (not recorded which). The TCR sequence derives from a male donor with ankylosing spondylitis. CDR3 nucleotide sequence: TGTGCCAGCAGTTACTCGAGCGGGGGGCACTTCATGAACACTGAAGCTTTCTTT. Amino acids: CASSYSSGGHFMNTEAFF.